The T cell receptor beta chain described here comes from a study of blood T cell repertoires in COVID-19. This clone was detected ten times or more. Other DNA sequences of this sample code for an identical CDR3. Measured with immunoSEQ multiplex PCR; TCRdb has only the in-frame clones, and not every one. The table lists 95,000 to 120,000 clones, 85% of them singletons, with about 6.1% in the top ten. One Seattle source followed patients from active infection through their disease course. The V and J ends lost 3 bases and 6 bases respectively, with 5 bases between them. The CDR3 covers 12 residues. The chain joins TRBV12-3 or TRBV12-4 to TRBJ2-2; D unclear. This receptor was identified in a woman aged 55 to 70 with COVID-19, enrolled during active disease. The sequenced sample was peripheral blood. As DNA, the CDR3 is TGTGCCAGCAGTTTTTATCCCGGGGAGCTGTTTTTT. Protein: CASSFYPGELFF.